The rows below give T cell receptor beta chains drawn from one sample of a study of low-dose radiotherapy and immunotherapy resistance in tumors. Each CDR3 protein is one row after TCRdb ran MiXCR on the reads. Here the sample spans tens of thousands of distinct CDR3 sequences, 20% to 25% being singletons. Sequencing was performed on PBMCs, taken after low-dose radiotherapy plus immunotherapy. These receptor sequences come from a female donor with ovarian cancer. Each CDR3 is given with its conserved first and last residue. D genes are given only for firm matches. Clone sizes are given selectively: once, few, many, or a class where the clone is expanded.

cdr3_length	j_call	clone_size	v_call	d_call	cdr3_aa	cdr3_nt
16	TRBJ2-2	many	TRBV7-2	TRBD2	CASSPSGGQNTGELFF	TGTGCCAGCAGCCCCAGCGGGGGGCAGAACACCGGGGAGCTGTTTTTT
15	TRBJ1-2	many	TRBV4-1	NA	CASSQEMGPNYGYTF	TGCGCCAGCAGCCAAGAGATGGGTCCTAACTATGGCTACACCTTC
16	TRBJ2-1	many	TRBV11-3	NA	CASSLGKVSIYNEQFF	TGTGCCAGCAGCTTAGGGAAGGTATCCATCTACAATGAGCAGTTCTTC
13	TRBJ1-1	many	TRBV14	NA	CASSQERPKIAFF	TGTGCCAGCAGCCAAGAACGCCCGAAGATAGCTTTCTTT
16	TRBJ2-6	NA	TRBV5-8	NA	CASSLNLRTGANVLTF	TGTGCCAGCAGCTTGAATCTCAGGACTGGGGCCAACGTCCTGACTTTC
13	TRBJ2-4	many	TRBV5-6	TRBD1	CASSPLGTVTQYF	TGTGCCAGCAGCCCGCTAGGGACAGTCACTCAGTACTTC
15	TRBJ1-1	NA	TRBV20-1	NA	CSAKTPRGGGAEAFF	TGCAGTGCTAAGACCCCGAGAGGAGGAGGGGCTGAAGCTTTCTTT
14	TRBJ2-7	many	TRBV19	TRBD2	CASGNSGSLYEQYF	TGTGCCAGTGGAAATAGCGGGAGTCTCTACGAGCAGTACTTC
15	TRBJ2-1	few	TRBV27	NA	CATRLERVRVNEQFF	TGTGCCACTCGACTCGAACGGGTTAGAGTCAATGAGCAGTTCTTC
13	TRBJ2-3	many	TRBV28	NA	CASSSQGPDTQYF	TGTGCCAGCAGTTCACAGGGTCCAGATACGCAGTATTTT
13	TRBJ2-7	many	TRBV5-1	TRBD1	CASSGTGDYEQYF	TGCGCCAGCTCTGGGACAGGGGACTACGAGCAGTACTTC
14	TRBJ2-5	NA	TRBV12-3/TRBV12-4	NA	CASSRQGGGETQYF	TGTGCCAGCAGTCGCCAGGGGGGCGGGGAGACCCAGTACTTC
14	TRBJ2-7	many	TRBV6-1	NA	CASSYFRSSYEQYF	TGTGCCAGCAGTTACTTTAGGAGTAGCTACGAGCAGTACTTC
14	TRBJ2-3	NA	TRBV15	NA	CATSIGGWPDTQYF	TGTGCCACCAGCATCGGGGGCTGGCCAGATACGCAGTATTTT
15	TRBJ1-2	many	TRBV6-2/TRBV6-3	TRBD1	CASSGDRDGNYGYTF	TGTGCCAGCAGCGGGGACAGGGACGGAAACTATGGCTACACCTTC
16	TRBJ2-5	many	TRBV18	NA	CASSPRTGGSGETQYF	TGTGCCAGCTCACCCCGTACAGGCGGATCGGGAGAGACCCAGTACTTC
15	TRBJ2-7	many	TRBV27	NA	CASSLFPGSAYEQYF	TGTGCCAGCAGTTTATTTCCAGGGAGCGCCTACGAGCAGTACTTC
16	TRBJ1-1	many	TRBV6-2/TRBV6-3	TRBD1	CASSSPRTGHDTEAFF	TGTGCCAGCAGTTCTCCGAGGACAGGGCATGACACTGAAGCTTTCTTT
13	TRBJ1-1	many	TRBV28	NA	CASIRNENTEAFF	TGTGCCAGCATCCGGAATGAGAACACTGAAGCTTTCTTT
15	TRBJ2-7	few	TRBV30	NA	CAWTHWTATSYEQYF	TGTGCCTGGACTCATTGGACCGCAACTTCCTACGAGCAGTACTTC
12	TRBJ2-7	NA	TRBV12-3/TRBV12-4	NA	CASSRTAYEQYF	TGTGCCAGCAGTCGGACGGCCTACGAGCAGTACTTC
13	TRBJ2-1	many	TRBV6-2/TRBV6-3	TRBD1	CASRGTGRNEQFF	TGTGCCAGCAGGGGGACAGGGAGAAATGAGCAGTTCTTC
17	TRBJ1-5	many	TRBV6-5	NA	CASSYSFSGQPHQPQHF	TGTGCCAGCAGTTACTCTTTCTCCGGTCAGCCCCATCAGCCCCAGCATTTT
12	TRBJ1-4	NA	TRBV30	NA	CAWSGNGEKLFF	TGTGCCTGGAGTGGGAATGGAGAAAAACTGTTTTTT
16	TRBJ2-6	many	TRBV5-3	NA	CASSMGPASGANVLTF	TGTGCCAGCAGCATGGGACCTGCCTCTGGGGCCAACGTCCTGACTTTC
15	TRBJ1-5	NA	TRBV5-5	NA	CASSLAVGGGQPQHF	TGTGCCAGCAGCTTGGCTGTAGGGGGAGGGCAGCCCCAGCATTTT
15	TRBJ2-1	NA	TRBV20-1	NA	CSARGASGFYNEQFF	TGCAGTGCCAGGGGGGCTAGCGGATTTTACAATGAGCAGTTCTTC
15	TRBJ1-2	many	TRBV14	TRBD1	CASSQDQGARSGYTF	TGTGCCAGCAGCCAAGATCAGGGGGCAAGGAGTGGCTACACCTTC
18	TRBJ2-2	many	TRBV24-1	NA	CATSDGSGRVRFPGELFF	TGTGCCACCAGTGATGGGTCGGGGAGAGTCAGATTCCCCGGGGAGCTGTTTTTT
13	TRBJ1-5	many	TRBV19	NA	CASSIGDGQPQHF	TGTGCCAGTAGTATCGGGGACGGTCAGCCCCAGCATTTT
15	TRBJ2-2	many	TRBV30	NA	CAWRHSLSNTGELFF	TGTGCCTGGAGACACAGCCTATCGAACACCGGGGAGCTGTTTTTT
17	TRBJ2-3	many	TRBV11-2	TRBD2	CASSLEPSGHRTDTQYF	TGTGCCAGCAGCTTAGAACCTAGCGGGCATCGCACAGATACGCAGTATTTT
11	TRBJ2-5	many	TRBV30	NA	CAWSIGETQYF	TGTGCCTGGAGTATCGGAGAGACCCAGTACTTC
14	TRBJ2-2	many	TRBV19	NA	CASIRTSNTGELFF	TGTGCCAGTATCCGGACCTCGAACACCGGGGAGCTGTTTTTT
13	TRBJ1-5	many	TRBV20-1	NA	CSASLGGRQPQHF	TGCAGCGCTAGTCTGGGGGGACGCCAGCCCCAGCATTTT
16	TRBJ2-1	many	TRBV19	TRBD2	CASSISFGLAGGEQFF	TGTGCCAGTAGTATCAGTTTCGGACTAGCGGGAGGTGAGCAGTTCTTC
14	TRBJ2-2	few	TRBV18	NA	CASSPAGNTGELFF	TGTGCCAGCTCACCGGCGGGTAACACCGGGGAGCTGTTTTTT
17	TRBJ2-7	many	TRBV3-1	NA	CASSQDRSAVSSYEQYF	TGTGCCAGCAGCCAAGATCGTTCGGCCGTTAGCTCCTACGAGCAGTACTTC
13	TRBJ2-1	many	TRBV4-3	NA	CASSHNSYNEQFF	TGCGCCAGCAGCCACAACTCCTACAATGAGCAGTTCTTC
16	TRBJ1-3	NA	TRBV9	TRBD1	CASSVLPGQTGNTIYF	TGTGCCAGCAGCGTACTCCCGGGACAGACTGGAAACACCATATATTTT
15	TRBJ2-7	many	TRBV7-6	TRBD2	CASRQSGNPFYEQYF	TGTGCCAGCAGACAGAGCGGGAACCCCTTTTACGAGCAGTACTTC
15	TRBJ1-2	once	TRBV6-1	TRBD1	CASRGLRTGRNGYTF	TGTGCCAGCAGGGGGTTGCGGACAGGGAGGAATGGCTACACCTTC
13	TRBJ2-4	once	TRBV6-1	NA	CASSEAPKNIQYF	TGTGCCAGCAGTGAAGCACCTAAAAACATTCAGTACTTC
13	TRBJ1-1	NA	TRBV6-2/TRBV6-3	NA	CAGRWGRDTEAFF	TGTGCCGGACGTTGGGGGAGGGACACTGAAGCTTTCTTT
13	TRBJ2-1	NA	TRBV5-5	TRBD2	CASSRLAGELQFF	TGTGCCAGCAGCCGACTAGCGGGGGAGCTGCAGTTCTTC
14	TRBJ1-2	many	TRBV6-6	TRBD1	CASSYSTTGEGYTF	TGTGCCAGCAGTTACTCCACTACAGGGGAGGGCTACACCTTC
16	TRBJ2-7	many	TRBV28	TRBD1	CASRLVNMGQTYEQYF	TGTGCCAGCAGGCTAGTTAATATGGGACAGACCTACGAGCAGTACTTC
12	TRBJ1-5	many	TRBV29-1	NA	CSIGGGNQPQHF	TGCAGCATCGGGGGTGGCAATCAGCCCCAGCATTTT
17	TRBJ2-3	many	TRBV18	TRBD2	CASSPKPSGLPTDTQYF	TGTGCCAGCTCACCAAAGCCTAGCGGTCTCCCAACAGATACGCAGTATTTT
15	TRBJ2-3	NA	TRBV7-3	TRBD2	CASSPQRGGTDTQYF	TGTGCCAGCAGCCCCCAGCGGGGGGGCACAGATACGCAGTATTTT
16	TRBJ2-2	NA	TRBV5-1	TRBD2	CASSLRLAGPTGELFF	TGCGCCAGCAGCTTGAGGCTAGCGGGACCCACCGGGGAGCTGTTTTTT
14	TRBJ2-3	many	TRBV30	TRBD2	CAWSSSGISDTQYF	TGTGCCTGGAGTTCTAGCGGGATTTCAGATACGCAGTATTTT
15	TRBJ2-7	NA	TRBV19	TRBD2	CASSMEAGGPYEQYF	TGTGCCAGTAGTATGGAAGCGGGAGGGCCCTACGAGCAGTACTTC